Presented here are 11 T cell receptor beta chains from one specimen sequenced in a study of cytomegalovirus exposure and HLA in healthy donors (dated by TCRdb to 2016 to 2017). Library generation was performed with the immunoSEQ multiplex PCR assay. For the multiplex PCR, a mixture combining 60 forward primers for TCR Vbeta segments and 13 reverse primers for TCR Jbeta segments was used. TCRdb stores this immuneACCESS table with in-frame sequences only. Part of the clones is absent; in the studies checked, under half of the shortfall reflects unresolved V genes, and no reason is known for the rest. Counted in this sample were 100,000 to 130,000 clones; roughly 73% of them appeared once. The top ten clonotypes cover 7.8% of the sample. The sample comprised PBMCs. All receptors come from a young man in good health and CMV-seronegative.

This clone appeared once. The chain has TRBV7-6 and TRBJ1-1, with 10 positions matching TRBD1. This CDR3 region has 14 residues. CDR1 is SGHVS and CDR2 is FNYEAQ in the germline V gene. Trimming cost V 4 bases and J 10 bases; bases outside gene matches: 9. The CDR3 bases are TGTGCCAGCAGCTCGGGGACAGGGGCCATCTCAGCTTTCTTT. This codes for CASSSGTGAISAFF.

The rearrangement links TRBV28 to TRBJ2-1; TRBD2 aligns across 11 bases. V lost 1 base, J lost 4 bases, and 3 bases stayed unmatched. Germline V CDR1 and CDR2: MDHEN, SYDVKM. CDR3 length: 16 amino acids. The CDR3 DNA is TGTGCCAGCAGTTTATATACTAGCGGGAGTTACAATGAGCAGTTCTTC. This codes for CASSLYTSGSYNEQFF.

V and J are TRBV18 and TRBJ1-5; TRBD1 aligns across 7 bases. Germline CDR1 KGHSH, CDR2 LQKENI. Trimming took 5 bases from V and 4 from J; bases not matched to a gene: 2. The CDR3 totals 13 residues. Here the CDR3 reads CASSSGQNQPQHF. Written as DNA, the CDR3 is TGTGCCAGCTCATCGGGACAGAATCAGCCCCAGCATTTT.

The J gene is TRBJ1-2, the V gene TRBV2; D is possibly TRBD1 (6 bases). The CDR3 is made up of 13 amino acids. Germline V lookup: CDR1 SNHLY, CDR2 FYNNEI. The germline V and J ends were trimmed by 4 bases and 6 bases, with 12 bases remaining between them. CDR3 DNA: TGTGCCAGCAGTGCCCGACAGGCGGATGGCTACACCTTC. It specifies CASSARQADGYTF.

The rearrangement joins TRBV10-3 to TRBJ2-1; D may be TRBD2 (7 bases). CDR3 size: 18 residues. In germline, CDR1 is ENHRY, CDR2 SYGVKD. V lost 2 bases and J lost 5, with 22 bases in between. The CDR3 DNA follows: TGTGCCATCAGTGAGAGGGGGGACGACGGGGGGCCGAACAATGAGCAGTTCTTC. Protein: CAISERGDDGGPNNEQFF.

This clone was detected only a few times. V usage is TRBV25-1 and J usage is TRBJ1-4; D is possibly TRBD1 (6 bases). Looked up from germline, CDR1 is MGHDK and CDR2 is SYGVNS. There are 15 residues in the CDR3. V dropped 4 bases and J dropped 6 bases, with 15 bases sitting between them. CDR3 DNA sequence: TGTGCCAGCAGTGGGCTCAGGGGAATCGATGAAAAACTGTTTTTT. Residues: CASSGLRGIDEKLFF.

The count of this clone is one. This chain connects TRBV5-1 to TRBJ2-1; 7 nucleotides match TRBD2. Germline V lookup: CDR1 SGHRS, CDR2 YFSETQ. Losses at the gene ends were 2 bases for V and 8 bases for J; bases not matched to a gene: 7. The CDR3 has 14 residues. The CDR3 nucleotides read TGCGCCAGCAGCTTTGGTAGCGGGTCCGATGAGCAGTTCTTC. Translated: CASSFGSGSDEQFF.

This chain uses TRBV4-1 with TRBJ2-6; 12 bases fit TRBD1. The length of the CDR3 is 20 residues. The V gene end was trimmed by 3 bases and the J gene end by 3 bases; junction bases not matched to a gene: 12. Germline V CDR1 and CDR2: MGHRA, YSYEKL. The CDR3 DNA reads TGCGCCAGCAGCCATCCCCTTAGGGGACAGGGGGCGGATGGGGCCAACGTCCTGACTTTC. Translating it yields CASSHPLRGQGADGANVLTF.

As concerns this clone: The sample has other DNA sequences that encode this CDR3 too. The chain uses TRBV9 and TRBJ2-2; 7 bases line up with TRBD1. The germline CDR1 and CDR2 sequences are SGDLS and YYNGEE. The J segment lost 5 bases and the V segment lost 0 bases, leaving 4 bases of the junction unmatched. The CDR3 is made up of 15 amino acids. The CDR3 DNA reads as TGTGCCAGCAGCGTAGGGGCAGGGGGAACCGGGGAGCTGTTTTTT. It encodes CASSVGAGGTGELFF. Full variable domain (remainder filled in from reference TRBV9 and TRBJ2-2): DSGVTQTPKHLITATGQRVTLRCSPRSGDLSVYWYQQSLDQGLQFLIQYYNGEERAKGNILERFSAQQFPDLHSELNLSSLELGDSALYFCASSVGAGGTGELFFGEGSRLTVL.

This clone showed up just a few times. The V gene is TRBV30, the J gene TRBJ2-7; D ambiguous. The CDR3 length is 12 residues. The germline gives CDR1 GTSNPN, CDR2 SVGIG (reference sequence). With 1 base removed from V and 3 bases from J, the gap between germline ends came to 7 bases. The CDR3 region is CAWSGSGYEQYF. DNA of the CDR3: TGTGCCTGGAGTGGATCGGGCTACGAGCAGTACTTC. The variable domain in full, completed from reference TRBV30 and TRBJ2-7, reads SQTIHQWPATLVQPVGSPLSLECTVEGTSNPNLYWYRQAAGRGLQLLFYSVGIGQISSEVPQNLSASRPQDRQFILSSKKLLLSDSGFYLCAWSGSGYEQYFGPGTRLTVT.

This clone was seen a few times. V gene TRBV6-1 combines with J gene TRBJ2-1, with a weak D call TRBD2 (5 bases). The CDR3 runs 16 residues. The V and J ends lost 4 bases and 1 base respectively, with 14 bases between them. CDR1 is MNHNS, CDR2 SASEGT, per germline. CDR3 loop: CASSGGESGSYNEQFF. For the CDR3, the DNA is TGTGCCAGCAGTGGCGGAGAGAGCGGTTCCTACAATGAGCAGTTCTTC.